Listed below are T cell receptor beta chains from one sample, sequenced in a study of radiation and T cells in renal cell carcinoma. Only in-frame clones appear in the TCRdb table, and some are missing; sequencing was by immunoSEQ multiplex PCR. The sample contains about 49,000 clones, 80% of which appear only once. The source was blood, collected from a patient whose treatment included radiotherapy and nephrectomy. The receptors were gathered from a woman aged 70-85 years with renal cell carcinoma. CDR3s include the opening cysteine and the closing phenylalanine or tryptophan. The D gene is left open where the match is weak. Not all rows give a size; the values are once, few, many and, for expanded clones, a class.

v_gene: TRBV2
d_gene: TRBD1
j_gene: TRBJ1-5
abundance: .
CDR3aa: CASTRRQGDNQPQHF
CDR3nt: TGTGCCAGCACCCGGAGGCAGGGGGACAATCAGCCCCAGCATTTT

v_gene: TRBV6-6
d_gene: .
j_gene: TRBJ1-2
abundance: .
CDR3aa: CASGKDRYYGYTF
CDR3nt: TGTGCCAGCGGCAAGGACAGATACTATGGCTACACCTTC

v_gene: TRBV7-9
d_gene: TRBD1
j_gene: TRBJ2-5
abundance: .
CDR3aa: CASSWGTGGLETQYF
CDR3nt: TGTGCCAGCAGCTGGGGGACAGGGGGCTTGGAGACCCAGTACTTC

v_gene: TRBV9
d_gene: TRBD1
j_gene: TRBJ1-2
abundance: .
CDR3aa: CASSAGDRNNYGYTF
CDR3nt: TGTGCCAGCAGCGCAGGGGACAGAAATAACTATGGCTACACCTTC

v_gene: TRBV5-1
d_gene: TRBD1
j_gene: TRBJ1-1
abundance: few
CDR3aa: CASSLYYRGPNTEAFF
CDR3nt: TGCGCCAGCAGCCTCTACTACAGGGGTCCCAACACTGAAGCTTTCTTT

v_gene: TRBV19
d_gene: TRBD2
j_gene: TRBJ2-2
abundance: .
CDR3aa: CASSIDPAGSHRGAVF
CDR3nt: TGTGCCAGTAGTATAGACCCAGCGGGATCACACCGGGGAGCTGTTTTT

v_gene: TRBV27
d_gene: .
j_gene: TRBJ2-7
abundance: .
CDR3aa: CASSTSSYEQYF
CDR3nt: TGTGCCAGCAGTACTAGCTCCTACGAGCAGTACTTC

v_gene: TRBV5-1
d_gene: .
j_gene: TRBJ2-5
abundance: .
CDR3aa: CASSADQETQYF
CDR3nt: TGCGCCAGCAGCGCGGACCAAGAGACCCAGTACTTC

v_gene: TRBV2
d_gene: TRBD1
j_gene: TRBJ2-5
abundance: .
CDR3aa: CASSERQGALVPQYF
CDR3nt: TGTGCCAGCAGTGAAAGACAGGGGGCCCTCGTGCCCCAGTACTTC

v_gene: TRBV2
d_gene: TRBD2
j_gene: TRBJ2-5
abundance: .
CDR3aa: CASSAQTSGLETQYF
CDR3nt: TGTGCCAGCAGTGCCCAGACTAGCGGGTTAGAGACCCAGTACTTC

v_gene: TRBV5-1
d_gene: .
j_gene: TRBJ2-1
abundance: .
CDR3aa: CASSRGLGEQFF
CDR3nt: TGCGCCAGCAGCCGTGGGCTCGGTGAGCAGTTCTTC

v_gene: TRBV6-5
d_gene: .
j_gene: TRBJ2-7
abundance: .
CDR3aa: CASTNSWAGSYEQYF
CDR3nt: TGTGCCAGCACAAATTCTTGGGCAGGCTCCTACGAGCAGTACTTC

v_gene: TRBV27
d_gene: .
j_gene: TRBJ2-7
abundance: .
CDR3aa: CATRPGGFYEQYF
CDR3nt: TGTGCCACCCGTCCCGGGGGATTCTACGAGCAGTACTTC

v_gene: TRBV7-9
d_gene: TRBD1
j_gene: TRBJ1-5
abundance: .
CDR3aa: CASSEGTGWNQPQHF
CDR3nt: TGTGCCAGCAGCGAAGGGACAGGGTGGAATCAGCCCCAGCATTTT

v_gene: TRBV5-1
d_gene: TRBD2
j_gene: TRBJ2-7
abundance: .
CDR3aa: CASSLVAGRTYEQYF
CDR3nt: TGCGCCAGCAGCTTGGTAGCGGGGAGGACCTACGAGCAGTACTTC

v_gene: TRBV19
d_gene: TRBD1
j_gene: TRBJ2-6
abundance: .
CDR3aa: CASSASGKGGGTGANVLTF
CDR3nt: TGTGCCAGTAGTGCCTCGGGCAAAGGGGGCGGAACTGGGGCCAACGTCCTGACTTTC

v_gene: TRBV27
d_gene: .
j_gene: TRBJ2-6
abundance: .
CDR3aa: CASSFSWTNPGANVLTF
CDR3nt: TGTGCCAGCAGTTTCTCATGGACCAACCCTGGGGCCAACGTCCTGACTTTC

v_gene: TRBV6-5
d_gene: .
j_gene: TRBJ1-4
abundance: .
CDR3aa: CASSRRRQGPEKLFF
CDR3nt: TGTGCCAGCAGTCGGAGAAGGCAGGGTCCCGAAAAACTGTTTTTT

v_gene: TRBV2
d_gene: TRBD1
j_gene: TRBJ2-7
abundance: .
CDR3aa: CASRRPGTAYEQYF
CDR3nt: TGTGCCAGCAGACGACCCGGGACAGCCTACGAGCAGTACTTC

v_gene: TRBV9
d_gene: .
j_gene: TRBJ2-3
abundance: .
CDR3aa: CASSVDGPSTDTQYF
CDR3nt: TGTGCCAGCAGCGTAGATGGACCCTCCACAGATACGCAGTATTTT

v_gene: TRBV6-5
d_gene: TRBD2
j_gene: TRBJ2-5
abundance: .
CDR3aa: CASRIAGGPLETQYF
CDR3nt: TGTGCCAGCAGAATAGCGGGAGGCCCATTAGAGACCCAGTACTTC

v_gene: TRBV19
d_gene: .
j_gene: TRBJ1-1
abundance: .
CDR3aa: CASSMANRVGAAFF
CDR3nt: TGTGCCAGTAGTATGGCGAACAGGGTCGGGGCAGCTTTCTTT

v_gene: TRBV5-1
d_gene: TRBD2
j_gene: TRBJ2-5
abundance: .
CDR3aa: CASSFGSGNQETQYF
CDR3nt: TGCGCCAGCAGCTTTGGTAGCGGGAACCAAGAGACCCAGTACTTC

v_gene: TRBV4-3
d_gene: .
j_gene: TRBJ2-7
abundance: .
CDR3aa: CASSHSTGNSYEQYF
CDR3nt: TGCGCCAGCAGCCATTCGACAGGAAACTCCTACGAGCAGTACTTC

v_gene: TRBV6-1
d_gene: .
j_gene: TRBJ2-1
abundance: few
CDR3aa: CASSEAEGPNEQFF
CDR3nt: TGTGCCAGCAGTGAAGCCGAAGGGCCCAATGAGCAGTTCTTC

v_gene: TRBV5-8
d_gene: .
j_gene: TRBJ2-7
abundance: .
CDR3aa: CASSLSQTYEQYF
CDR3nt: TGTGCCAGCAGCTTATCCCAGACCTACGAGCAGTACTTC

v_gene: TRBV9
d_gene: .
j_gene: TRBJ2-2
abundance: few
CDR3aa: CASSGLLPGELFF
CDR3nt: TGTGCCAGCAGCGGTCTTCTACCCGGGGAGCTGTTTTTT

v_gene: TRBV6-6
d_gene: TRBD2
j_gene: TRBJ2-5
abundance: .
CDR3aa: CASSYLGTSVLETQYF
CDR3nt: TGTGCCAGCAGTTACCTAGGGACTAGCGTATTAGAGACCCAGTACTTC

v_gene: TRBV10-3
d_gene: TRBD2
j_gene: TRBJ2-5
abundance: .
CDR3aa: CAISARLAGGQETQYF
CDR3nt: TGTGCCATCAGTGCCCGACTAGCGGGGGGGCAAGAGACCCAGTACTTC

v_gene: TRBV4-3
d_gene: TRBD2
j_gene: TRBJ2-3
abundance: .
CDR3aa: CASSQDTGRAGDTQYF
CDR3nt: TGCGCCAGCAGCCAAGATACCGGGAGGGCCGGAGATACGCAGTATTTT

v_gene: TRBV7-7
d_gene: .
j_gene: TRBJ2-2
abundance: .
CDR3aa: CASSLNRVGSTGELFF
CDR3nt: TGTGCCAGCAGCCTTAACAGGGTCGGCAGTACCGGGGAGCTGTTTTTT

v_gene: TRBV7-2
d_gene: TRBD1
j_gene: TRBJ2-5
abundance: .
CDR3aa: CASSIGTAEETQYF
CDR3nt: TGTGCCAGCAGCATCGGGACAGCCGAAGAGACCCAGTACTTC

v_gene: TRBV5-8
d_gene: .
j_gene: TRBJ1-5
abundance: few
CDR3aa: CASSGRGGNQPQHF
CDR3nt: TGTGCCAGCAGCGGGAGGGGAGGCAATCAGCCCCAGCATTTT

v_gene: TRBV6-5
d_gene: .
j_gene: TRBJ2-5
abundance: .
CDR3aa: CASSYSGYQETQYF
CDR3nt: TGTGCCAGCAGTTACTCTGGGTACCAAGAGACCCAGTACTTC

v_gene: TRBV29-1
d_gene: .
j_gene: TRBJ2-3
abundance: .
CDR3aa: CSVGLGTDTQYF
CDR3nt: TGCAGCGTTGGCCTAGGCACAGATACGCAGTATTTT

v_gene: TRBV13
d_gene: .
j_gene: TRBJ1-1
abundance: many
CDR3aa: CASSLNGAQTEAFF
CDR3nt: TGTGCCAGCAGCTTAAACGGGGCTCAGACTGAAGCTTTCTTT

v_gene: TRBV6-5
d_gene: .
j_gene: TRBJ2-7
abundance: .
CDR3aa: CASRGGGSYEQYF
CDR3nt: TGTGCCAGCCGAGGAGGGGGCAGTTACGAGCAGTACTTC

v_gene: TRBV6-1
d_gene: TRBD1
j_gene: TRBJ2-1
abundance: .
CDR3aa: CASSTGTGYNEQFF
CDR3nt: TGTGCCAGCAGTACCGGGACAGGATACAATGAGCAGTTCTTC

v_gene: TRBV7-9
d_gene: .
j_gene: TRBJ2-5
abundance: .
CDR3aa: CASSFQDIGQETQYF
CDR3nt: TGTGCCAGCAGCTTTCAGGACATAGGGCAAGAGACCCAGTACTTC

v_gene: TRBV5-4
d_gene: .
j_gene: TRBJ2-7
abundance: once
CDR3aa: CASSLVRGSSYEQYF
CDR3nt: TGTGCCAGCAGCTTGGTTCGGGGATCCTCCTACGAGCAGTACTTC

v_gene: TRBV6-6
d_gene: .
j_gene: TRBJ1-3
abundance: once
CDR3aa: CASSGILSGNTIYF
CDR3nt: TGTGCCAGCAGCGGCATACTCTCTGGAAACACCATATATTTT

v_gene: TRBV2
d_gene: TRBD2
j_gene: TRBJ2-2
abundance: .
CDR3aa: CASRLAGGYTGELFF
CDR3nt: TGTGCCAGCAGACTAGCGGGGGGGTACACCGGGGAGCTGTTTTTT

v_gene: TRBV6-6
d_gene: .
j_gene: TRBJ1-5
abundance: .
CDR3aa: CASSDTGNQPQHF
CDR3nt: TGTGCCAGCAGTGACACAGGGAATCAGCCCCAGCATTTT

v_gene: TRBV4-2
d_gene: TRBD2
j_gene: TRBJ2-7
abundance: .
CDR3aa: CASSQVSSGRLTYEQYF
CDR3nt: TGTGCCAGCAGCCAAGTGTCTAGCGGGAGGTTAACCTACGAGCAGTACTTC

v_gene: TRBV10-3
d_gene: TRBD1
j_gene: TRBJ2-1
abundance: .
CDR3aa: CAISLGQTYNEQFF
CDR3nt: TGTGCCATCAGCCTGGGACAGACCTACAATGAGCAGTTCTTC

v_gene: TRBV9
d_gene: TRBD2
j_gene: TRBJ2-3
abundance: .
CDR3aa: CASTEAGGITDTQYF
CDR3nt: TGTGCCAGCACCGAAGCGGGGGGTATCACAGATACGCAGTATTTT

v_gene: TRBV18
d_gene: TRBD1
j_gene: TRBJ2-2
abundance: .
CDR3aa: CASSQGQANTGELFF
CDR3nt: TGTGCCAGCTCACAGGGACAGGCTAACACCGGGGAGCTGTTTTTT

v_gene: TRBV6-5
d_gene: .
j_gene: TRBJ2-3
abundance: .
CDR3aa: CASRAATGTQYF
CDR3nt: TGTGCCAGCAGGGCGGCCACCGGTACGCAGTATTTT

v_gene: TRBV27
d_gene: .
j_gene: TRBJ1-2
abundance: .
CDR3aa: CASSFNRDNYGYTF
CDR3nt: TGTGCCAGCAGTTTTAACAGGGATAACTATGGCTACACCTTC

v_gene: TRBV5-3
d_gene: TRBD2
j_gene: TRBJ2-5
abundance: .
CDR3aa: CARSLSTSGKETQYF
CDR3nt: TGTGCCAGAAGCTTATCGACTAGCGGAAAAGAGACCCAGTACTTC